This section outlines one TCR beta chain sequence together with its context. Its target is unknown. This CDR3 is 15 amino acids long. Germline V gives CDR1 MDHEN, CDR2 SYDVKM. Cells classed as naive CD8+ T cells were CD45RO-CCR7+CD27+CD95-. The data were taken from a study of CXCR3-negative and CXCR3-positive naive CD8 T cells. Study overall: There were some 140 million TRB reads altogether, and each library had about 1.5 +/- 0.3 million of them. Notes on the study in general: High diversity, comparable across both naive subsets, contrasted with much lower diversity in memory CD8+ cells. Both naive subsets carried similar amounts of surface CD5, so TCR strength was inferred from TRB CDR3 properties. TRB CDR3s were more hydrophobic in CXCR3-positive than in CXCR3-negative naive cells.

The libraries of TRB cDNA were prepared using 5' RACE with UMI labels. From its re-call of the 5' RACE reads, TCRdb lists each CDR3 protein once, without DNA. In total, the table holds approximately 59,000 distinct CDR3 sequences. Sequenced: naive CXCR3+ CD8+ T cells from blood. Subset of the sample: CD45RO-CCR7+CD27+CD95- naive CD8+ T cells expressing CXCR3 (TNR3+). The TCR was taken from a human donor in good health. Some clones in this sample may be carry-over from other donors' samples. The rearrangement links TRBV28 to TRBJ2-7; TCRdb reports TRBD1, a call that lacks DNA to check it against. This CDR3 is CASSLGTGTVYEQYF.